This is a list of T cell receptor beta chains from one sample in a study of beta chain features in type 1 diabetes. This table comes from immunoSEQ multiplex PCR, and its TCRdb copy is limited to in-frame clones, with some not included. In the table there are around 70,000 clones, 49% of which are singletons. The sequenced material came from central memory CD4+ T cells from blood. These receptors originate from a man aged 30 to 45 with type 1 diabetes. The CDR3 runs from the conserved cysteine through the conserved F or W. The D gene is left open where the match is weak. Expanded clones are given a class, and other clones once, few, many or no size at all.

TRBD2 TRBJ2-3 TRBV7-2 few TGTGCCAGCAGCTTAACGGGTTCTCGCGGGGGACCCACAGATACGCAGTATTTT CASSLTGSRGGPTDTQYF
. TRBJ2-1 TRBV20-1 . TGCAGTGCTATAGTCGGGAATGAGCAGTTCTTC CSAIVGNEQFF
. TRBJ2-7 TRBV6-5 . TGTGCCAGCAGCAAATTCCAGGGCTACGAGCAGTACTTC CASSKFQGYEQYF
TRBD1 TRBJ2-1 TRBV29-1 . TGCAGCGCCCCGGAACAGGGGCGACCAGGGATTTACAATGAGCAGTTCTTC CSAPEQGRPGIYNEQFF
TRBD2 TRBJ2-1 TRBV28 . TGTGCCAGCAGTTCGGGGGAGGGCCGGGTCAATGAGCAGTTCTTC CASSSGEGRVNEQFF
. TRBJ1-1 TRBV4-2 . TGTGCCAGCAGCCAAGTCGCGACAGAGAACACTGAAGCTTTCTTT CASSQVATENTEAFF
. TRBJ2-5 TRBV7-2 once TGTGCCAGCAGCTTAGCTCGGGAGGAGACCCAGTACTTC CASSLAREETQYF
TRBD2 TRBJ2-1 TRBV15 few TGTGCCACCAGCTCGGGGGAGGGGAATGAGCAGTTCTTC CATSSGEGNEQFF
TRBD1 TRBJ2-2 TRBV30 few TGTGCCTGGAGTAGGGGGCCGGGCGGGGAGCTGTTTTTT CAWSRGPGGELFF
. TRBJ1-1 TRBV19 . TGTGCCAGTAGTATTCTTTCTCGGGGGAGTAACACTGAAGCTTTCTTT CASSILSRGSNTEAFF
TRBD2 TRBJ2-1 TRBV5-1 few TGCGCCAGCAGCTGGTCGGGACTAGCTCTGAATGAGCAGTTCTTC CASSWSGLALNEQFF
TRBD1 TRBJ2-3 TRBV9 . TGTGCCAGCAGCGTAGCTCCGGACAGGGGGCGGGCGCAGTATTTT CASSVAPDRGRAQYF
TRBD1 TRBJ1-1 TRBV11-2 . TGTGCCAGCGGCGGGACAGCGAACACTGAAGCTTTCTTT CASGGTANTEAFF
. TRBJ2-3 TRBV2 once TGTGCCAGCAGGAGGGACAACCCGAGCACAGATACGCAGTATTTT CASRRDNPSTDTQYF
TRBD1 TRBJ2-7 TRBV9 . TGTGCCAGCAGCGCCGAGGGACAGGGGTTTTCCTACGAGCAGTACTTC CASSAEGQGFSYEQYF
. TRBJ1-1 TRBV5-1 few TGCGCCAGCAGCCCGGACGGGGATCTGGCAAACACTGAAGCTTTCTTT CASSPDGDLANTEAFF
. TRBJ2-1 TRBV10-3 few TGTGCCATCAGTGATGTGGCCCGCTCCTACAATGAGCAGTTCTTC CAISDVARSYNEQFF
TRBD2 TRBJ2-7 TRBV6-1 . TGTGCCAGCAGTGAACTAGCGGGGCCCTACGAGCAGTACTTC CASSELAGPYEQYF
TRBD2 TRBJ2-7 TRBV6-5 . TGTGCCAGCAGTAGGGGGACTAGCTTTGGTGACGAGCAGTACTTC CASSRGTSFGDEQYF
. TRBJ1-2 TRBV29-1 . TGCAGCGTTGACGGCGGATTGAACTATGGCTACACCTTC CSVDGGLNYGYTF
. TRBJ1-5 TRBV6-5 few TGTGCCAGCAGTTACTCTGACAATAGCAATCAGCCCCAGCATTTT CASSYSDNSNQPQHF
TRBD2 TRBJ2-1 TRBV18 . TGTGCCAGCTCACTTCTGACTAGCGGGGCTGGCTCCTACAATGAGCAGTTCTTC CASSLLTSGAGSYNEQFF
TRBD1 TRBJ1-1 TRBV6-5 . TGTGCCAGCAGTTTCTTGGACAGGTCCGAAGCTTTCTTT CASSFLDRSEAFF
TRBD1 TRBJ1-5 TRBV16 . TGTGCCAGCAGCTCCGGACAGGGGGTCTATCAGCCCCAGCATTTT CASSSGQGVYQPQHF
. TRBJ2-7 TRBV13 few TGTGCCAGCAGCCGCCCCGGAGGGCCCTACGAGCAGTACTTC CASSRPGGPYEQYF
TRBD2 TRBJ2-7 TRBV7-2 . TGTGCCAGCAGCTTCGGGGGGGCGGGTTACGAGCAGTACTTC CASSFGGAGYEQYF
. TRBJ1-2 TRBV7-8 . TGTGCCAGCAGCTTAGAAGGGGTATGGTATGGCTACACCTTC CASSLEGVWYGYTF
TRBD1 TRBJ1-1 TRBV18 . TGTGCCAGCTCACAATTACCCAGGGGGCCATCGAACACTGAAGCTTTCTTT CASSQLPRGPSNTEAFF
TRBD1 TRBJ1-4 TRBV5-8 few TGTGCCAGCAGCGGCGGACAGGGGGCGCGAGAAAAACTGTTTTTT CASSGGQGAREKLFF
. TRBJ2-2 TRBV9 . TGTGCCAGCAGCGTAGGTGGACACCTTAACACCGGGGAGCTGTTTTTT CASSVGGHLNTGELFF
. TRBJ2-7 TRBV7-2 . TGTGCCAGCAGCTTAACCAGTTACGAGCAGTACTTC CASSLTSYEQYF
TRBD2 TRBJ2-1 TRBV28 . TGTGCCAGCAGCCCTAGCGGGAGTAGACACAATGAGCAGTTCTTC CASSPSGSRHNEQFF
. TRBJ1-1 TRBV30 few TGTGCCTGGAGTCGCGGCACTGAAGCTTTCTTT CAWSRGTEAFF
TRBD1 TRBJ1-4 TRBV30 . TGTGCCTGGAGCGCCGGGACAGTGAGAGGAAAACTGTTTTTT CAWSAGTVRGKLFF
. TRBJ2-7 TRBV5-5 . TGTGCCAGCAGCTCACAGGGTTCCTACGAGCAGTACTTC CASSSQGSYEQYF
TRBD1 TRBJ1-4 TRBV6-5 . TGTGCCAGCAGAAGCCCAGGGGGGGAAAAACTGTTTTTT CASRSPGGEKLFF
TRBD1 TRBJ2-1 TRBV6-1 . TGTGCCAGCACCAAAAGCGGGACAGGGGGCAATGAGCAGTTCTTC CASTKSGTGGNEQFF
TRBD2 TRBJ2-5 TRBV9 . TGTGCCAGCAGCCCAACACACCGGGGGGAGGAGACCCAGTACTTC CASSPTHRGEETQYF
. TRBJ2-7 TRBV2 . TGTGCCAGCAGTGGCGAGCCCTACGAGCAGTACTTC CASSGEPYEQYF
TRBD1 TRBJ1-4 TRBV7-9 few TGTGCCAGCAGCTTAGAAGGGACAGGGCCTGAAAAACTGTTTTTT CASSLEGTGPEKLFF
. TRBJ2-1 TRBV4-2 few TGTGCCAGCAGCCAAGATTGGGCAGGAACCTACAATGAGCAGTTCTTC CASSQDWAGTYNEQFF
. TRBJ2-3 TRBV19 few TGTGCCAGTAGTTTTCTGGGCACCACAGATACGCAGTATTTT CASSFLGTTDTQYF
. TRBJ2-3 TRBV6-1 . TGTGCCAGCAGCTTAGCGGCGACTAGCACAGATACGCAGTATTTT CASSLAATSTDTQYF
TRBD1 TRBJ2-1 TRBV5-1 few TGCGCCAGCAGCTTCGAGCGGACAGGCTGGGATGAGCAGTTCTTC CASSFERTGWDEQFF
TRBD2 TRBJ2-4 TRBV4-2 few TGTGCCAGCAGCCAAGACGGGAGGTGGGACAAAAACATTCAGTACTTC CASSQDGRWDKNIQYF
. TRBJ1-2 TRBV5-4 . TGTGCCAGCACCATGATGTCCCGGGGTGACTATGGCTACACCTTC CASTMMSRGDYGYTF